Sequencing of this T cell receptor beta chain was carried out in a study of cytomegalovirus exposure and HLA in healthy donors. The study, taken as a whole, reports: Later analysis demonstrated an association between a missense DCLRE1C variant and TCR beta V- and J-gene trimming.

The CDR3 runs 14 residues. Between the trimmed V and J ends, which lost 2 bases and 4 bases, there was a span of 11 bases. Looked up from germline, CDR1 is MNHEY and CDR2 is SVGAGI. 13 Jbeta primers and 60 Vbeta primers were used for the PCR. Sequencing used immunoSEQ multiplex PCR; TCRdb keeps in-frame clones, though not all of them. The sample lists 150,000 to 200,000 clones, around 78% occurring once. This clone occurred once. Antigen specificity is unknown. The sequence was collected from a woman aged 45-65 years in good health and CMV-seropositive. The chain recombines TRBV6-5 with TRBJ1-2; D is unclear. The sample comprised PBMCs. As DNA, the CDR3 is TGTGCCAGCAGTTACACCGGGAGTGGCTATGGCTACACCTTC. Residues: CASSYTGSGYGYTF.